This is a list of T cell receptor beta chains from one sample in a study of blood T cell repertoires in COVID-19. Sequenced by immunoSEQ multiplex PCR; TCRdb stores in-frame clones only, minus some. The sample lists 15,000 to 20,000 clones, roughly 80% occurring once. The sample consisted of peripheral blood. These receptors were taken from a woman between 70 and 85 years old with active COVID-19. CDR3s include the opening cysteine and the closing phenylalanine or tryptophan. Each record gives: D gene, clone size, J gene, V gene, CDR3 protein, CDR3 DNA. D genes are given only for firm matches. Size tells how often a clone was seen (once, few, many) or the class of an expanded clone, and some rows leave it out.

>.|.|TRBJ2-7|TRBV7-9
CARRTQELYEQYF
TGTGCCAGAAGGACTCAGGAACTCTACGAGCAGTACTTC
>TRBD1|.|TRBJ2-1|TRBV7-2
CASSRRTGINEQFF
TGTGCCAGCAGCCGGAGGACAGGGATCAATGAGCAGTTCTTC
>.|.|TRBJ1-1|TRBV6-5
CASRYELGSGNTEAFF
TGTGCCAGCAGGTACGAACTGGGGAGTGGCAACACTGAAGCTTTCTTT
>TRBD2|.|TRBJ2-3|TRBV7-2
CASRTSGSADTQYF
TGTGCCAGCAGGACTAGCGGGAGTGCAGATACGCAGTATTTT
>.|.|TRBJ2-5|TRBV27
CASRPERRGFGTQYF
TGTGCCAGCAGGCCGGAAAGGAGAGGGTTCGGGACCCAGTACTTC
>TRBD2|once|TRBJ2-7|TRBV3-1/TRBV3-2
CASRFSGSTNEQYF
TGTGCCAGCCGCTTTAGCGGGAGTACCAACGAGCAGTACTTC
>.|.|TRBJ2-1|TRBV10-3
CAISESQGNEQFF
TGTGCCATCAGTGAGTCACAGGGAAATGAGCAGTTCTTC
>TRBD1|.|TRBJ1-2|TRBV28
CASRTDRRYGYTF
TGTGCCAGCAGAACGGACAGGAGGTATGGCTACACCTTC
>TRBD1|.|TRBJ1-5|TRBV10-2
CASSSGQGGQPQHF
TGCGCCAGCAGTTCCGGACAGGGCGGTCAGCCCCAGCATTTT
>TRBD1|.|TRBJ2-2|TRBV11-2
CASTSFRGRTGELFF
TGTGCCAGTACCTCCTTCAGGGGGCGCACCGGGGAGCTGTTTTTT
>.|.|TRBJ2-3|TRBV10-1
CASTRYRASIPDTQYF
TGCGCCAGCACTCGTTACAGGGCCTCTATACCGGATACGCAGTATTTT
>.|.|TRBJ2-2|TRBV7-9
CASSFNAANTGELFF
TGTGCCAGCAGCTTTAATGCAGCGAACACCGGGGAGCTGTTTTTT
>.|.|TRBJ1-1|TRBV18
CASTDRPNTEAFF
TGTGCCAGTACCGACAGGCCCAACACTGAAGCTTTCTTT
>.|.|TRBJ1-1|TRBV6-2/TRBV6-3
CASSYARGVSEAFF
TGTGCCAGCAGTTATGCCAGGGGAGTGTCTGAAGCTTTCTTT
>.|.|TRBJ2-2|TRBV7-3
CASSLGGPDGELFF
TGTGCCAGCAGCTTAGGAGGGCCGGACGGGGAGCTGTTTTTT
>.|few|TRBJ2-7|TRBV14
CASGTYFFRQYF
TGTGCCAGCGGGACATATTTCTTTCGGCAGTACTTC
>.|few|TRBJ1-6|TRBV9
CASSVVGANSPLHF
TGTGCCAGCAGCGTAGTAGGAGCGAATTCACCCCTCCACTTT
>TRBD1|.|TRBJ1-1|TRBV18
CASSPIQGGFTEAFF
TGTGCCAGCTCACCAATACAGGGGGGTTTCACTGAAGCTTTCTTT
>.|.|TRBJ2-2|TRBV7-7
CASSLRAGGELFF
TGTGCTAGCAGCTTGAGAGCGGGCGGGGAGCTGTTTTTT
>.|.|TRBJ1-1|TRBV18
CASSQGTNTEAFF
TGTGCCAGCTCACAGGGGACTAACACTGAAGCTTTCTTT
>TRBD2|.|TRBJ2-5|TRBV28
CASALGEGPDETQYF
TGTGCCAGCGCTCTTGGGGAGGGGCCCGACGAGACCCAGTACTTC
>TRBD2|.|TRBJ2-5|TRBV7-2
CASSLGLEQETQYF
TGTGCCAGCAGCTTGGGACTAGAGCAAGAGACCCAGTACTTC
>TRBD2|.|TRBJ2-1|TRBV7-9
CASSLGLAGESEQFF
TGTGCCAGCAGCTTAGGACTAGCGGGAGAGAGTGAGCAGTTCTTC
>TRBD1|.|TRBJ2-1|TRBV7-9
CASSLTQGVYNEQFF
TGTGCCAGCAGTCTCACCCAGGGGGTCTACAATGAGCAGTTCTTC
>.|.|TRBJ2-2|TRBV28
CASSTWGLTGELFF
TGTGCCAGCAGCACTTGGGGCCTCACTGGGGAGCTGTTTTTT
>TRBD2|.|TRBJ2-5|TRBV6-5
CASMRGGQETQYF
TGTGCCAGCATGAGGGGAGGGCAAGAGACCCAGTACTTC
>.|.|TRBJ2-7|TRBV4-2
CASSQDRRDPPEQYF
TGTGCCAGCAGCCAAGATAGGAGGGACCCTCCGGAGCAGTACTTC
>TRBD1|.|TRBJ2-1|TRBV6-1
CASSRDRAYSEQFF
TGTGCCAGCAGCCGGGACAGGGCTTATAGTGAGCAGTTCTTC
>.|.|TRBJ1-1|TRBV5-4
CASSSMGTGSTEAFF
TGTGCCAGCAGCTCCATGGGAACAGGGAGTACTGAAGCTTTCTTT
>.|few|TRBJ2-1|TRBV5-4
CASSPVPRSNEQFF
TGTGCCAGCAGCCCGGTCCCGAGGTCCAATGAGCAGTTCTTC
>.|.|TRBJ2-7|TRBV5-1
CASSLYTGKSPYEQYF
TGCGCCAGCAGCTTGTATACAGGAAAGTCGCCCTACGAGCAGTACTTC
>TRBD2|.|TRBJ2-1|TRBV7-9
CASSSGTSLYNEQFF
TGTGCCAGCAGCTCCGGGACTAGCCTCTACAATGAGCAGTTCTTC
>TRBD2|.|TRBJ2-5|TRBV9
CASSVRGLAALGETQYF
TGTGCCAGCAGCGTAAGGGGACTAGCGGCCTTAGGAGAGACCCAGTACTTC
>.|.|TRBJ2-7|TRBV6-5
CASSSRTTYEQYF
TGTGCCAGCAGCTCCCGGACTACCTACGAGCAGTACTTC
>TRBD1|.|TRBJ2-7|TRBV27
CASSLSGGDILREQYF
TGTGCCAGCAGTTTATCAGGGGGCGATATACTACGGGAGCAGTACTTC
>.|.|TRBJ2-2|TRBV12-3/TRBV12-4
CASSLEINGELFF
TGTGCCAGCAGTTTAGAAATTAACGGGGAGCTGTTTTTT
>TRBD2|.|TRBJ2-3|TRBV10-3
CAITGGAQGDTQYF
TGTGCCATCACGGGGGGGGCGCAGGGAGATACGCAGTATTTT
>.|.|TRBJ2-5|TRBV7-2
CASSLSGDEETQYF
TGTGCCAGCAGCTTATCGGGGGACGAAGAGACCCAGTACTTC
>.|.|TRBJ2-1|TRBV5-6
CASSLEWAETGYYNEQFF
TGTGCCAGCAGCTTGGAATGGGCCGAAACTGGGTACTACAATGAGCAGTTCTTC
>TRBD2|medium-sized|TRBJ2-7|TRBV5-4
CASSQLASPYEQYF
TGTGCCAGCAGCCAACTAGCGTCGCCCTACGAGCAGTACTTC
>TRBD2|.|TRBJ2-5|TRBV11-3
CASSLDGRGQYF
TGTGCCAGCAGCTTAGATGGGAGGGGCCAGTACTTC
>TRBD1|few|TRBJ2-5|TRBV29-1
CSVGPGTGGETQYF
TGCAGCGTCGGCCCCGGTACAGGGGGGGAGACCCAGTACTTC
>.|.|TRBJ1-4|TRBV5-1
CASSYPAPDSPMFF
TGCGCCAGCAGCTATCCTGCCCCGGACAGCCCCATGTTTTTT
>.|.|TRBJ2-5|TRBV6-5
CASWRAGLQETQYF
TGTGCCAGCTGGCGGGCAGGCCTTCAGGAGACCCAGTACTTC
>TRBD1|.|TRBJ2-5|TRBV11-3
CASSLRTGEGETQYF
TGTGCCAGCAGCTTAAGGACAGGGGAGGGGGAGACCCAGTACTTC
>TRBD2|.|TRBJ2-2|TRBV5-3
CARSLTAGADTGELFF
TGTGCCAGAAGCTTGACAGCGGGAGCAGACACCGGGGAGCTGTTTTTT